What follows are 19 T cell receptor beta chains derived from one specimen sequenced in a study of blood T cell repertoires in COVID-19. The repertoire was sequenced with immunoSEQ multiplex PCR; TCRdb's copy has only in-frame clones and lacks some. The table records about 75,000 clones, just over 85% of them present only once. Source material: peripheral blood. These receptors all stem from a human donor in a cohort sampled during active COVID-19.

The chain employs TRBV2 and TRBJ1-2; TRBD1 is a possible D gene (5 bases). The CDR3 consists of 13 residues. Germline V gene lookup returns CDR1 SNHLY and CDR2 FYNNEI. With 3 bases removed from V and 5 bases from J, the gap between germline ends came to 10 bases. The CDR3 protein is CASSERQPYGYTF. Here the CDR3 DNA reads TGTGCCAGCAGTGAGCGACAGCCGTATGGCTACACCTTC.

This chain joins TRBV7-8 and TRBJ2-1, with D possibly being TRBD2 (6 bases). V was pared by 1 base and J by 3 bases, with 10 bases between. In germline, CDR1 is SGHVS, CDR2 FQNEAQ. This CDR3 contains 15 residues. CDR3 sequence reads: CASSLGGVFYNEQFF. CDR3 nucleotide sequence: TGTGCCAGCAGCTTAGGGGGGGTTTTCTACAATGAGCAGTTCTTC.

The chain carries TRBV7-2 and TRBJ2-7; TRBD2 aligns across 11 bases. Germline values: CDR1 SGHTA, CDR2 FQGNSA. V lost 5 bases and J lost 2; bases outside the gene matches: 5. This CDR3 region has 15 residues. The CDR3 region is CASSPQGLAAYEQYF. CDR3 DNA sequence: TGTGCCAGCAGCCCCCAGGGACTAGCGGCCTACGAGCAGTACTTC.

The V call is TRBV6-2 or TRBV6-3, the J call TRBJ1-5; 10 bases line up with TRBD1. The CDR3 spans 15 residues. V gave up 6 bases and J gave up 4 bases; unmatched junction bases: 6. The germline V gene encodes CDR1 MNHEY and CDR2 SVGEGT. As DNA, the CDR3 is TGTGCCAGCAGCCCGCGGGGACAGGGGAATCAGCCCCAGCATTTT. It codes for CASSPRGQGNQPQHF.

The gene calls are TRBV19 and TRBJ1-5; D possibly corresponds to TRBD1 (6 bases). The CDR3 is 16 residues long. The V gene lost 5 bases and the J gene lost 2 bases, with 16 bases spanning the gap. CDR1 and CDR2 (germline): LNHDA, SQIVND (reference sequence). CDR3 amino acids: CASSPTDKGGNQPQHF. Here the CDR3 DNA reads TGTGCCAGTAGTCCGACGGATAAGGGGGGCAATCAGCCCCAGCATTTT.

J is TRBJ2-2 and V is TRBV5-4, with TRBD1 identical over 8 bases. V trimming: 0 bases; J trimming: 0 bases; junction bases outside the gene matches: 4. The CDR3 contains 17 residues. Germline V lookup: CDR1 SGHNT, CDR2 YYREEE (reference sequence). Here the CDR3 reads CASSLDPGQANTGELFF. CDR3 nucleotides: TGTGCCAGCAGCTTGGACCCGGGACAGGCGAACACCGGGGAGCTGTTTTTT.

The gene calls are TRBV28 and TRBJ1-2, with TRBD1 as a possible D gene (5 bases). The germline gives CDR1 MDHEN, CDR2 SYDVKM. Trimming removed 6 bases from V and 8 bases from J, with 13 bases in between. This CDR3 comprises 12 residues. The CDR3 here is CASRARVYGYTF. In DNA form, the CDR3 reads TGTGCCAGCAGGGCCAGGGTCTACGGCTACACCTTC.

The chain carries TRBV7-3 and TRBJ2-2; tentatively, D is TRBD2 (5 bases). Germline values: CDR1 SGHTA, CDR2 FQGTGA. V dropped 5 bases and J dropped 6 bases, with 13 bases sitting between them. This CDR3 has 14 amino acids. DNA for the CDR3: TGTGCCAGCAGCCCTACTAGGGTAGCCGGGGAGCTGTTTTTT. Translation: CASSPTRVAGELFF.

The table lists this clone with a count of one. This chain joins TRBV24-1 and TRBJ1-5; 8 bases are a match to TRBD1. The trim removed 5 bases at V and 1 base at J, leaving 9 bases unmatched. This CDR3 spans 17 amino acids. Germline V gene sequence: CDR1 KGHDR, CDR2 SFDVKD. The CDR3 nucleotides are TGTGCCACCAGTGTCCCCTTTGACAGGGGCAGCAATCAGCCCCAGCATTTT. Translated: CATSVPFDRGSNQPQHF.

This chain joins TRBV10-3 and TRBJ2-7; TRBD1 is a possible D gene (6 bases). CDR1 is ENHRY, CDR2 SYGVKD, per germline. CDR3 length: 12 residues. V was clipped by 6 bases and J by 3 bases, with 9 bases between them. CDR3 protein: CAIRDSGYEQYF. In DNA form, the CDR3 reads TGTGCCATCAGGGACAGCGGCTACGAGCAGTACTTC.

The V call is TRBV4-2, the J call TRBJ2-2; TRBD2 might be the D (6 bases). The CDR3 runs 17 residues. Trimming took 0 bases from V and 2 from J, leaving 13 bases between them. Germline assignment: CDR1 LGHNA and CDR2 YNFKEQ. CDR3 loop: CASSQDKGTANTGELFF. In DNA form, the CDR3 reads TGTGCCAGCAGCCAAGATAAGGGGACTGCTAACACCGGGGAGCTGTTTTTT.

The rearrangement links TRBV2 to TRBJ1-6; no clear D gene. The CDR3 runs 16 residues. From germline, CDR1 is SNHLY and CDR2 FYNNEI. V gave up 6 bases and J gave up 0 bases, with 12 bases separating them. CDR3 bases: TGTGCCAGCAGGCGGGAACGGAGCTCCTATAATTCACCCCTCCACTTT. This gives the protein CASRRERSSYNSPLHF.

The chain is built from TRBV6-6 and TRBJ2-3; 8 nucleotides agree with TRBD2. V lost 6 bases to trimming and J lost 2 bases; unmatched junction nucleotides: 10. The CDR3 contains 16 residues. Per germline, CDR1 MNHNY and CDR2 SVGAGI (reference sequence). For the CDR3, the DNA is TGTGCCAGCAGACGTACCGGGACTAGAGACACAGATACGCAGTATTTT. This encodes CASRRTGTRDTDTQYF.

The sample holds a few counts of this clone. V usage is TRBV5-4 and J usage is TRBJ2-7, with D possibly TRBD1 on 5 matching bases. CDR1 is SGHNT and CDR2 is YYREEE in the germline V gene (reference sequence). V was clipped by 1 base and J by 3 bases, with 11 bases between them. The CDR3 runs to 14 residues. CDR3 residues: CASSLFSQGYEQYF. As DNA, the CDR3 is TGTGCCAGCAGCTTGTTTTCCCAGGGCTACGAGCAGTACTTC.

The chain recombines TRBV27 with TRBJ1-2; possibly TRBD1 for D (6 bases). CDR3 length: 14 amino acids. With 8 bases removed from V and 5 bases from J, the gap between germline ends came to 18 bases. Germline V lookup: CDR1 MNHEY, CDR2 SMNVEV (reference sequence). CDR3: CASATLQGTYGYTF. Here the CDR3 DNA reads TGTGCCAGCGCGACTTTACAGGGTACATATGGCTACACCTTC.

This clone was detected only once. The gene calls are TRBV3-1 (or the pseudogene TRBV3-2) and TRBJ1-3; D remains ambiguous. CDR1 LGHDT and CDR2 YNNKEL come from the germline V gene (reference sequence). Trimming stripped 0 bases from V and 0 bases from J, with 9 bases between. This CDR3 has 16 residues. The CDR3 spells CASSQEAGYSGNTIYF. CDR3 DNA sequence: TGTGCCAGCAGCCAAGAAGCAGGCTACTCTGGAAACACCATATATTTT.

V is TRBV27 and J is TRBJ2-1, with 9 nucleotides matching TRBD1. Trimming removed 6 bases from V and 7 bases from J; junction bases left unmatched: 7. Per germline, CDR1 MNHEY and CDR2 SMNVEV (reference sequence). This CDR3 is built from 14 residues. CDR3: CASSAGTGTNEQFF. The CDR3 nucleotides read TGTGCCAGCAGCGCCGGGACAGGGACAAATGAGCAGTTCTTC.

The rearrangement joins TRBV28 to TRBJ1-1; no definite D call. Germline V gene data show CDR1 as MDHEN and CDR2 as SYDVKM. V was cut by 8 bases and J by 0 bases, with 16 bases left in between. The CDR3 length is 15 residues. The CDR3 DNA is TGTGCCAGCCGCTCATGGGGAGAACTGAACACTGAAGCTTTCTTT. Protein: CASRSWGELNTEAFF.

This chain joins TRBV9 and TRBJ1-3, with a possible D match to TRBD1 (5 bases). The CDR3 has 16 amino acids. The V end lost 0 bases, the J end lost 0 bases, and 10 bases lay between the germline ends. Germline V gene sequence: CDR1 SGDLS, CDR2 YYNGEE. The CDR3 here is CASSVDGGGSGNTIYF. Here the CDR3 DNA reads TGTGCCAGCAGCGTAGATGGGGGAGGCTCTGGAAACACCATATATTTT.